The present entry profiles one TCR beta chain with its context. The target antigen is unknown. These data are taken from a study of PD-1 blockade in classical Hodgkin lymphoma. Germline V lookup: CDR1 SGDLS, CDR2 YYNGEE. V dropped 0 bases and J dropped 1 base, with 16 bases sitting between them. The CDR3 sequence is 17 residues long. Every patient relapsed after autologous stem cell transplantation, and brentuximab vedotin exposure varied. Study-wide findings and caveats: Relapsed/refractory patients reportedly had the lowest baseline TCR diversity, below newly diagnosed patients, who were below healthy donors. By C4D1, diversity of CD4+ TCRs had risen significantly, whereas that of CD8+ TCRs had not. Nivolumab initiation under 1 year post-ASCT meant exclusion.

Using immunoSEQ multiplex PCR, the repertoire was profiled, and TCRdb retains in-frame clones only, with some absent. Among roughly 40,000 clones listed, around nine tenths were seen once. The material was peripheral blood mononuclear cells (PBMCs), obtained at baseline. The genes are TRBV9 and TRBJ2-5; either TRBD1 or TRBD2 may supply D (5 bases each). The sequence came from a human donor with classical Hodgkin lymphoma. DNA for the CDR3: TGTGCCAGCAGCGTAGGAGGGTGGGGCAGGTCCCAAGAGACCCAGTACTTC. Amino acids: CASSVGGWGRSQETQYF.